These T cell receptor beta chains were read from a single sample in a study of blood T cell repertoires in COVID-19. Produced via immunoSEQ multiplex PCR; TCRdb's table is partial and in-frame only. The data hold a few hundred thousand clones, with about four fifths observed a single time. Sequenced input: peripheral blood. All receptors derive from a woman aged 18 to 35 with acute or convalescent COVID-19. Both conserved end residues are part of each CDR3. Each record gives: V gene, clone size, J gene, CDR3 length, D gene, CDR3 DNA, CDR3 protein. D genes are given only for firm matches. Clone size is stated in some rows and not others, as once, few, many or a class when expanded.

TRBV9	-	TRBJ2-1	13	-	TGTGCCAGCAGCGGGGACTTCTACAATGAGCAGTTCTTC	CASSGDFYNEQFF
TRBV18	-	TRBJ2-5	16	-	TGTGCCAGCTCACCACCTATGACAGGACGCCAAGAGACCCAGTACTTC	CASSPPMTGRQETQYF
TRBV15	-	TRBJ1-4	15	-	TGTGCCACCAGCAGAGATCGGCAGGGCTATGAAAAACTGTTTTTT	CATSRDRQGYEKLFF
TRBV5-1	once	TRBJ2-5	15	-	TGCGCCAGCAGACAACAGGGACTGGGGGGGGAGACCCAGTACTTC	CASRQQGLGGETQYF
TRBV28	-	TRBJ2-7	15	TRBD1	TGTGCCAGCAGTCTACCGACAGGGCTGAACAACGAGCAGTACTTC	CASSLPTGLNNEQYF
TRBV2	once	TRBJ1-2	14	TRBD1	TGTGCCACACCCCAGGACAGGCGTCGAAATGGCTACACCTTC	CATPQDRRRNGYTF
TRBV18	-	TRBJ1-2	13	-	TGTGCCAGCTCAGCCCAGGCTAACTATGGCTACACCTTC	CASSAQANYGYTF
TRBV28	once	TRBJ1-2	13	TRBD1	TGTGCCACCGGGGACAGGGTCTCGCGTGGCTACACCTTC	CATGDRVSRGYTF
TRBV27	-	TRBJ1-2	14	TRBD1	TGTGCCAGCAGACCGGGACAGGGAATGGGCGGCTACACCTTC	CASRPGQGMGGYTF
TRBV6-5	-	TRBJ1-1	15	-	TGTGCCAGCAGTCCTTTGGAGCGGGACCTCTATGAAGCTTTCTTT	CASSPLERDLYEAFF
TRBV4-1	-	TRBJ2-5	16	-	TGCGCCAGCAGCCAAGATGCCCGGAGGGGATCAGAGACCCAGTACTTC	CASSQDARRGSETQYF
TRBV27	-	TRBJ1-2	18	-	TGTGCCAGCAAAAAGGCGGGGTTCGGGAAAACTGATAACTATGGCTACACCTTC	CASKKAGFGKTDNYGYTF
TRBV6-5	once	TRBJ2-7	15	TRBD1	TGTGCCAGCAGTATCGGGACAGGGGAATCCTACGAGCAGTACTTC	CASSIGTGESYEQYF
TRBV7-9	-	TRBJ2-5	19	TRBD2	TGTGCCAGCAGCTTAGGTGGGACTAGCGATAGGCGGTACCAAGAGACCCAGTACTTC	CASSLGGTSDRRYQETQYF
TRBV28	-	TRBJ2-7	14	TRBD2	TGTGCCAGCAGAGGGACTAGCGGGACCTACGAGCAGTACTTC	CASRGTSGTYEQYF
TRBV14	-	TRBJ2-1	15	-	TGTGCCAGCAGCCAACGCACAGGGCCGTACAATGAGCAGTTCTTC	CASSQRTGPYNEQFF
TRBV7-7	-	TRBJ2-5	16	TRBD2	TGTGCTAGCAGCTTAGTTACTAGCGGGGGCAAAGAGACCCAGTACTTC	CASSLVTSGGKETQYF